Shown below are 30 T cell receptor beta chains from a single sample sequenced in a study of blood T cell repertoires in COVID-19 (dated by TCRdb to 2020 to 2021). Library preparation used the immunoSEQ multiplex PCR assay. Not all clones reach the TCRdb copy of this immuneACCESS table, which keeps in-frame sequences only. Checked studies attribute under half of the gap to unresolved V genes and leave the rest unexplained. The sample has 55,000 to 70,000 clones on record, about 88% of them singletons. The leading ten clones occupy 1% of the sample. The sample consisted of peripheral blood. These TCRs come from a man in his 70s with acute or convalescent COVID-19.

This clone was detected only a few times. V gene TRBV7-2 combines with J gene TRBJ2-5; 11 bases fit TRBD2. Germline lookup yields CDR1 SGHTA and CDR2 FQGNSA. The CDR3 is 14 amino acids. V lost 5 bases to trimming and J lost 3 bases; unmatched junction nucleotides: 2. DNA of the CDR3: TGTGCCAGCAGCCTGGGACTAGCGGAAGAGACCCAGTACTTC. Translation gives CASSLGLAEETQYF. Filled out from reference TRBV7-2 and TRBJ2-5, the complete variable domain reads GAGVSQSPSNKVTEKGKDVELRCDPISGHTALYWYRQSLGQGLEFLIYFQGNSAPDKSGLPSDRFSAERTGGSVSTLTIQRTQQEDSAVYLCASSLGLAEETQYFGPGTRLLVL.

This clone was observed once. The V and J genes are TRBV5-1 and TRBJ1-2, with 7 bases matching TRBD1. The CDR3 length is 14 residues. V was clipped by 2 bases and J by 4 bases; unmatched bases: 5. Germline V gives CDR1 SGHRS, CDR2 YFSETQ. The CDR3 here is CASSLERGPYGYTF. For the CDR3, the DNA is TGCGCCAGCAGCTTAGAAAGGGGGCCCTATGGCTACACCTTC. The full variable domain, completed using reference TRBV5-1 and TRBJ1-2, is KAGVTQTPRYLIKTRGQQVTLSCSPISGHRSVSWYQQTPGQGLQFLFEYFSETQRNKGNFPGRFSGRQFSNSRSEMNVSTLELGDSALYLCASSLERGPYGYTFGSGTRLTVV.

This chain links TRBV5-1 with TRBJ2-1; 10 positions agree with TRBD1. V shed 4 bases and J 9 bases; nucleotides not matched to a gene: 19. The V gene's germline CDR1 is SGHRS and CDR2 YFSETQ. The CDR3 extends over 18 amino acids. DNA of the CDR3: TGCGCCAGCAGCATCGGCGGTATCGGGACAGGGGTGCCACGTGAGCAGTTCTTC. Translating it yields CASSIGGIGTGVPREQFF.

V gene TRBV10-3 combines with J gene TRBJ1-2; a possible D gene is TRBD1 (5 bases). This CDR3 spans 14 amino acids. Germline lookup yields CDR1 ENHRY and CDR2 SYGVKD. The V end was cut by 5 bases, the J end by 8 bases, with 18 bases between. The CDR3 nucleotides are TGTGCCATCAGTACCGGTGGAGGGGCTGGCGGCTACACCTTC. It encodes CAISTGGGAGGYTF.

This chain connects TRBV10-3 to TRBJ2-3; D possibly corresponds to TRBD1 (7 bases). Trimming shortened V by 7 bases and J by 4 bases, and 18 bases separated the two germline ends. The CDR3 runs to 15 residues. Germline V CDR1 and CDR2: ENHRY, SYGVKD. The CDR3 nucleotides are TGTGCCATCACAGGGGGACGGGGGAGCGCAGATACGCAGTATTTT. Encoded protein: CAITGGRGSADTQYF.

V usage is TRBV11-3 and J usage is TRBJ2-1; D is perhaps TRBD2 (5 bases). The germline CDR1 and CDR2 sequences are SGHNT and YENEEA. The CDR3 is 16 residues long. V was clipped by 3 bases and J by 5 bases, with 17 bases between them. The CDR3 spells CASSFEGGKVDNEQFF. The CDR3 nucleotides are TGTGCCAGCAGCTTCGAGGGTGGAAAGGTGGACAATGAGCAGTTCTTC.

J is TRBJ1-5 and V is TRBV19, with TRBD1 as a possible D gene (6 bases). Germline values: CDR1 LNHDA, CDR2 SQIVND (reference sequence). This CDR3 is built from 16 residues. With 6 bases removed from V and 5 bases from J, the gap between germline ends came to 20 bases. The CDR3 loop is CASRTRTEGVDQPQHF. In DNA form, the CDR3 reads TGTGCCAGTAGAACCCGGACAGAAGGTGTCGATCAGCCCCAGCATTTT. Full variable domain (rest looked up from reference TRBV19 and TRBJ1-5): DGGITQSPKYLFRKEGQNVTLSCEQNLNHDAMYWYRQDPGQGLRLIYYSQIVNDFQKGDIAEGYSVSREKKESFPLTVTSAQKNPTAFYLCASRTRTEGVDQPQHFGDGTRLSIL.

V is TRBV5-6 and J is TRBJ1-2; 9 nucleotides line up with TRBD1. The germline CDR1 and CDR2 sequences are SGHDT and YYEEEE. J was trimmed by 4 bases and V by 4 bases; bases with no gene match: 5. CDR3 length: 14 amino acids. In DNA form, the CDR3 reads TGTGCCAGCAGCCCGGACAGGGGTATCTATGGCTACACCTTC. It codes for CASSPDRGIYGYTF.

This chain connects TRBV15 to TRBJ2-6; a possible D gene is TRBD1 (5 bases). The CDR3 sequence is 16 residues long. V was shortened by 3 bases and J by 1 base, with 10 bases between the two germline ends. Germline V gives CDR1 LNHNV, CDR2 YYDKDF (reference sequence). CDR3 bases: TGTGCCACCAGCAGCCAGGGAAGATCTGGGGCCAACGTCCTGACTTTC. This codes for CATSSQGRSGANVLTF. The entire variable domain, with the rest obtained from reference TRBV15 and TRBJ2-6, is as follows: DAMVIQNPRYQVTQFGKPVTLSCSQTLNHNVMYWYQQKSSQAPKLLFHYYDKDFNNEADTPDNFQSRRPNTSFCFLDIRSPGLGDTAMYLCATSSQGRSGANVLTFGAGSRLTVL.

This rearrangement joins TRBV27 to TRBJ2-5; 10 bases are a match to TRBD2. Germline lookup yields CDR1 MNHEY and CDR2 SMNVEV (reference sequence). This CDR3 is built from 15 residues. V shed 4 bases and J 3 bases; nucleotides not matched to a gene: 5. The CDR3 reads CASSSVAGGEETQYF. CDR3 bases: TGTGCCAGCAGTTCAGTAGCGGGAGGAGAAGAGACCCAGTACTTC.

The chain is built from TRBV9 and TRBJ1-3, with D maybe TRBD1 (6 bases). The CDR3 runs 16 residues. V was shortened by 3 bases and J by 4 bases, with 17 bases between the two germline ends. Germline V gene data show CDR1 as SGDLS and CDR2 as YYNGEE. The CDR3 is CASSAMLGAAGNTIYF. The CDR3 nucleotides are TGTGCCAGCAGCGCCATGTTGGGGGCGGCAGGAAACACCATATATTTT.

The chain couples TRBV28 to TRBJ1-5; no reliable D call. Germline CDR1 reads MDHEN; CDR2 reads SYDVKM. Trimming pared 5 bases from V and 7 bases from J, leaving 9 bases between. The CDR3 runs to 12 residues. The CDR3 region is CASSPPPQPQHF. CDR3 bases: TGTGCCAGCAGTCCCCCTCCCCAGCCCCAGCATTTT.

The chain has TRBV2 and TRBJ2-5; the match to TRBD1 covers 10 bases. The germline gives CDR1 SNHLY, CDR2 FYNNEI. The CDR3 spans 16 residues. The V gene end was trimmed by 5 bases and the J gene end by 1 base; junction bases not matched to a gene: 7. This CDR3 reads CASSPRTGGPQETQYF. The CDR3 DNA reads as TGTGCCAGCAGTCCCCGGACAGGGGGTCCCCAAGAGACCCAGTACTTC. Variable domain in full (rest from reference TRBV2 and TRBJ2-5): EPEVTQTPSHQVTQMGQEVILRCVPISNHLYFYWYRQILGQKVEFLVSFYNNEISEKSEIFDDQFSVERPDGSNFTLKIRSTKLEDSAMYFCASSPRTGGPQETQYFGPGTRLLVL.

This clone has more than one count but fewer than ten. The chain has TRBV9 and TRBJ1-5; no clear D. Germline CDR1 SGDLS, CDR2 YYNGEE. The V end lost 4 bases, the J end lost 2 bases, and 7 bases lay between the germline ends. The CDR3 contains 13 residues. The CDR3 loop reads CASSFGGNQPQHF. The CDR3 DNA reads TGTGCCAGCAGCTTCGGGGGCAATCAGCCCCAGCATTTT. The whole variable domain, remainder taken from reference TRBV9 and TRBJ1-5, is DSGVTQTPKHLITATGQRVTLRCSPRSGDLSVYWYQQSLDQGLQFLIQYYNGEERAKGNILERFSAQQFPDLHSELNLSSLELGDSALYFCASSFGGNQPQHFGDGTRLSIL.

J is TRBJ2-7 and V is TRBV6-6; maybe TRBD1 (6 bases). Per the germline V gene, CDR1 is MNHNY and CDR2 is SVGAGI (reference sequence). This CDR3 is 13 amino acids long. Trimming took 5 bases from V and 3 from J, leaving 11 bases between them. The CDR3 protein is CASSRTVYYEQYF. The CDR3 DNA sequence: TGTGCCAGCAGTCGGACAGTTTACTACGAGCAGTACTTC.

The chain uses TRBV30 and TRBJ1-3; D is possibly TRBD1 (6 bases). CDR1 and CDR2 from the germline V gene are GTSNPN and SVGIG (reference sequence). The CDR3 totals 15 residues. V dropped 4 bases and J dropped 0 bases, with 13 bases sitting between them. The CDR3 coding sequence is TGTGCCTGGAATCAGGGACACCTCTCTGGAAACACCATATATTTT. Translating gives CAWNQGHLSGNTIYF.

CDR3 protein: CASSFPLIEMRQFYTDTQYF. For the CDR3, the DNA is TGTGCCAGCAGCTTTCCATTAATAGAAATGCGACAATTTTACACAGATACGCAGTATTTT. The chain couples TRBV9 to TRBJ2-3; D is undetermined. CDR3 length equals 20 residues. The germline CDR1 and CDR2 sequences are SGDLS and YYNGEE. V was clipped by 4 bases and J by 2 bases, with 29 bases between them.

The chain couples TRBV3-1 (or the pseudogene TRBV3-2) to TRBJ2-3; tentative D call: TRBD2 (6 bases). Per germline, CDR1 LGHDT and CDR2 YNNKEL (reference sequence). The CDR3 spans 16 residues. The ends were cut back, 4 bases at V and 1 base at J, with 15 bases in the middle. DNA for the CDR3: TGTGCCAGCAGCCCCCGCGGGCGGGGAGGCACAGATACGCAGTATTTT. Protein: CASSPRGRGGTDTQYF.

A single count supports this clone. Given a much more abundant clone one base away, this may be a read error. Other DNA sequences in this specimen translate into the identical CDR3. The V gene is TRBV9, the J gene TRBJ1-6, with TRBD1 matching 7 bases. The germline CDR1 and CDR2 sequences are SGDLS and YYNGEE. The CDR3 totals 15 residues. DNA of the CDR3: TGTGCCAGCAGCATACAGGGGTTAGGGAATTCACCACTCCACTTT. Translating it yields CASSIQGLGNSPLHF. The whole variable domain, filled in from reference TRBV9 and TRBJ1-6, reads DSGVTQTPKHLITATGQRVTLRCSPRSGDLSVYWYQQSLDQGLQFLIQYYNGEERAKGNILERFSAQQFPDLHSELNLSSLELGDSALYFCASSIQGLGNSPLHFGNGTRLTVT.

V gene TRBV9 combines with J gene TRBJ1-1; no definite D call. The CDR3 has 14 residues. Germline V gene lookup returns CDR1 SGDLS and CDR2 YYNGEE. V gave up 3 bases and J gave up 6 bases, with 15 bases separating them. CDR3 bases: TGTGCCAGCAGCGGGTTTGTTAGAACCGCTGAAGCTTTCTTT. Translated: CASSGFVRTAEAFF.

The chain recombines TRBV4-1 with TRBJ2-5, with a possible D match to TRBD2 (7 bases). CDR1 and CDR2 (germline): MGHRA, YSYEKL. V lost 0 bases and J lost 1, with 18 bases in between. This CDR3 spans 18 amino acids. CDR3 sequence (DNA): TGCGCCAGCAGCCAAGAAACAGGGACGGGGGGCCCCCAAGAGACCCAGTACTTC. Protein sequence: CASSQETGTGGPQETQYF.

There are a few counts of this clone. This chain joins TRBV2 and TRBJ2-7; possibly TRBD2 for D (5 bases). The germline gives CDR1 SNHLY, CDR2 FYNNEI. The V end was cut by 9 bases, the J end by 0 bases, with 12 bases between. The CDR3 contains 13 residues. DNA for the CDR3: TGTGCCAGTTGGACGGGAAGCTCCTACGAGCAGTACTTC. This codes for CASWTGSSYEQYF.

The chain links TRBV7-2 to TRBJ2-7, with a possible D match to TRBD2 (6 bases). Trimming cost V 5 bases and J 7 bases, with 18 bases left between them. This CDR3 contains 14 residues. The germline CDR1 and CDR2 sequences are SGHTA and FQGNSA. CDR3 in amino acids: CASSPRGGGREQYF. The CDR3 DNA is TGTGCCAGCAGCCCTCGGGGAGGAGGGAGGGAGCAGTACTTC.

This chain connects TRBV3-1 (or the pseudogene TRBV3-2) to TRBJ2-7, with D hard to call. The CDR3 has 16 residues. CDR1 is LGHDT, CDR2 YNNKEL, per germline (reference sequence). Trimming removed 1 base at V and 0 bases at J, with 13 bases between. The CDR3 nucleotides read TGTGCCAGCAGCCAAGTGTCTTTTATGAGCTCCTACGAGCAGTACTTC. It yields the protein CASSQVSFMSSYEQYF.

The chain's CDR3 is CASSQAQYFHIQYF. CDR3 bases: TGTGCCAGCAGCCAGGCACAGTATTTTCACATTCAGTACTTC. The V gene is TRBV3-1 (or the pseudogene TRBV3-2), the J gene TRBJ2-4; no definite D call. This CDR3 is built from 14 residues. CDR1 and CDR2 from the germline V gene are LGHDT and YNNKEL (reference sequence). Trimming removed 3 bases from V and 8 bases from J, with 14 bases in between.

V and J are TRBV6-1 and TRBJ1-4; D might be TRBD1 (6 bases). The CDR3 extends over 15 amino acids. Trimming pared 3 bases from V and 12 bases from J, leaving 20 bases between. From germline, CDR1 is MNHNS and CDR2 SASEGT. This CDR3 reads CASSEGGGAAAELFF. The CDR3 DNA reads TGTGCCAGCAGTGAGGGGGGGGGCGCCGCCGCGGAACTGTTTTTT.

The chain couples TRBV5-1 to TRBJ1-5, with D perhaps TRBD1 (5 bases). The CDR3 runs 14 residues. V dropped 4 bases and J dropped 2 bases, with 10 bases sitting between them. Germline lookup yields CDR1 SGHRS and CDR2 YFSETQ. This CDR3 is CASSPSGGNQPQHF. The CDR3, as DNA: TGCGCCAGCAGCCCTTCGGGGGGCAATCAGCCCCAGCATTTT. Variable domain in full (rest from reference TRBV5-1 and TRBJ1-5): KAGVTQTPRYLIKTRGQQVTLSCSPISGHRSVSWYQQTPGQGLQFLFEYFSETQRNKGNFPGRFSGRQFSNSRSEMNVSTLELGDSALYLCASSPSGGNQPQHFGDGTRLSIL.

This chain links TRBV9 with TRBJ2-2, with 7 bases lining up with TRBD1. V gave up 3 bases and J gave up 3 bases; unmatched junction bases: 5. This CDR3 spans 15 amino acids. The germline gives CDR1 SGDLS, CDR2 YYNGEE. The CDR3 sequence: CASSARQGYTGELFF. CDR3 DNA: TGTGCCAGCAGCGCTCGACAGGGCTACACCGGGGAGCTGTTTTTT.

CDR3 in amino acids: CASTPLGGYTGELFF. The CDR3 nucleotides read TGTGCCAGTACCCCGCTGGGGGGGTACACCGGGGAGCTGTTTTTT. The chain joins TRBV19 to TRBJ2-2, with 7 bases identical to TRBD2. Germline CDR1 LNHDA, CDR2 SQIVND (reference sequence). Trimming at V came to 7 bases and at J to 3 bases, leaving 8 bases not matched to a gene. The CDR3 sequence is 15 residues long.

The chain carries TRBV18 and TRBJ2-3; no firm D call. Trimming took 2 bases from V and 0 from J, leaving 9 bases between them. This CDR3 is built from 15 residues. Germline CDR1 is KGHSH and CDR2 is LQKENI. CDR3 in amino acids: CASSPVTVSTDTQYF. CDR3 DNA: TGTGCCAGCTCACCAGTGACTGTAAGCACAGATACGCAGTATTTT.